This T cell receptor beta chain is drawn from a study of blood T cells in healthy people across ages. Overall study results and limits: Per million T cells, the diversity of TCR beta decreased roughly linearly as age advanced. Unsorted PBMC material precluded a definitive naive versus antigen-experienced comparison.

The CDR3 extends over 17 amino acids. Looked up from germline, CDR1 is PRHDT and CDR2 is FYEKMQ (reference sequence). V lost 2 bases to trimming and J lost 4 bases; unmatched junction nucleotides: 12. On this clonotype itself: Antigen: not known.

Primers used in a second PCR of roughly 6 to 12 cycles were a sample-barcoded 5' primer and a J-beta primer mix. TCRdb called the 5' RACE reads again in MiXCR, with one record for every CDR3 protein. The sample holds approximately 900,000 distinct CDR3 sequences, around 49% seen once. This TCR derives from a man aged 30 to 45 in good health. Material for sequencing was blood. J is TRBJ2-7 and V is TRBV13; the match to TRBD2 covers 9 bases. This CDR3 reads CASSLSSGEDWGYEQYF. CDR3 sequence (DNA): TGTGCCAGCAGCTTATCTAGCGGGGAGGACTGGGGGTACGAGCAGTACTTC. The complete variable domain, with remaining parts taken from reference TRBV13 and TRBJ2-7, reads AAGVIQSPRHLIKEKRETATLKCYPIPRHDTVYWYQQGPGQDPQFLISFYEKMQSDKGSIPDRFSAQQFSDYHSELNMSSLELGDSALYFCASSLSSGEDWGYEQYFGPGTRLTVT.